This T cell receptor (beta chain) was profiled in a study of T cells after yellow fever vaccination. One entry per CDR3 protein, called by TCRdb with MiXCR from the 5' RACE reads. The sample holds 300,000 to 400,000 distinct CDR3 sequences, 3.5% to 4.5% seen once. This clonotype was counted many times. The sample in question was PBMCs, obtained 5 days after the yellow fever booster vaccination. The source is a man in his late teens or twenties who received the YFV17D yellow fever vaccine.

CDR3 loop: CASSVGGGIETQYF. CDR3 bases: TGTGCCAGCAGCGTCGGAGGGGGCATAGAGACCCAGTACTTC. The chain combines TRBV14 with TRBJ2-5; possibly TRBD1 for D (7 bases). The germline CDR1 and CDR2 sequences are SGHDN and FVKESK. Trimming cost V 5 bases and J 4 bases, with 14 bases left between them. The CDR3 length is 14 residues.